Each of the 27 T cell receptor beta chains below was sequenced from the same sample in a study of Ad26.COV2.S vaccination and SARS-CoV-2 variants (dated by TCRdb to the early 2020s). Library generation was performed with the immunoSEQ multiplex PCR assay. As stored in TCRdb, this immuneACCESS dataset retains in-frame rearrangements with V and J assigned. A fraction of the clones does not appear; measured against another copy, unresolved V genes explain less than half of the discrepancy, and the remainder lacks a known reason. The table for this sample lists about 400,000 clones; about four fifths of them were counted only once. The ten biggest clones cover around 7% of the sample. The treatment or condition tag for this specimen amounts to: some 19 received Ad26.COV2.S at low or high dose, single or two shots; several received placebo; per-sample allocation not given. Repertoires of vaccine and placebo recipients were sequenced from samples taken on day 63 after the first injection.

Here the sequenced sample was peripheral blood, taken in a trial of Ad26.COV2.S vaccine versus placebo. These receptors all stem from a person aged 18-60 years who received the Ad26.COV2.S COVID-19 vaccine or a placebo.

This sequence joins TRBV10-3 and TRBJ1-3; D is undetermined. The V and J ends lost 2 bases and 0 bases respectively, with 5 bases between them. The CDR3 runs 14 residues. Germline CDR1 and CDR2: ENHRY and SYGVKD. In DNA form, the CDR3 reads TGTGCCATCAGTGAGCGGGGCTCTGGAAACACCATATATTTT. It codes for CAISERGSGNTIYF.

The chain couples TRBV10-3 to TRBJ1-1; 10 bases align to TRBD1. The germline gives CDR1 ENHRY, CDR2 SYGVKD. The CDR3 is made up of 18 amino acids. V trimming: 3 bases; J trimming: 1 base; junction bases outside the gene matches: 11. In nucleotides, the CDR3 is TGTGCCATCAGTGACCTGCCGGGACAGGGGAGCGGGAACACTGAAGCTTTCTTT. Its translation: CAISDLPGQGSGNTEAFF.

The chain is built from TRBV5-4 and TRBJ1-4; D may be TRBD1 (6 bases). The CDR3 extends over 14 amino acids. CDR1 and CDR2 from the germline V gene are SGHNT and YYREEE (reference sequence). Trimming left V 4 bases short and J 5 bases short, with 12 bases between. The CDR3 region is CASSLDGQNEKLFF. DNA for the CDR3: TGTGCCAGCAGCCTGGACGGACAGAATGAAAAACTGTTTTTT. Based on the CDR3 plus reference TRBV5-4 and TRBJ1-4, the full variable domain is ETGVTQSPTHLIKTRGQQVTLRCSSQSGHNTVSWYQQALGQGPQFIFQYYREEENGRGNFPPRFSGLQFPNYSSELNVNALELDDSALYLCASSLDGQNEKLFFGSGTQLSVL.

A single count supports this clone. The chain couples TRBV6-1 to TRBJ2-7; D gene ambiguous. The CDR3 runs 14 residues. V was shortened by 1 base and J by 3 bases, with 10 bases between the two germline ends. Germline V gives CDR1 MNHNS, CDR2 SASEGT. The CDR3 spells CASSEDLAIYEQYF. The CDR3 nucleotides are TGTGCCAGCAGTGAAGATCTGGCAATCTACGAGCAGTACTTC.

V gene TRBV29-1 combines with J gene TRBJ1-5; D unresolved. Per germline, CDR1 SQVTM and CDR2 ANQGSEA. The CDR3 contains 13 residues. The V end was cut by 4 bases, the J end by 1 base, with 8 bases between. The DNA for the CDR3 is TGCAGCGTTGCCAAGGCAAGCAATCAGCCCCAGCATTTT. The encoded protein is CSVAKASNQPQHF. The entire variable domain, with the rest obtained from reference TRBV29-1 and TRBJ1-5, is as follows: SAVISQKPSRDICQRGTSLTIQCQVDSQVTMMFWYRQQPGQSLTLIATANQGSEATYESGFVIDKFPISRPNLTFSTLTVSNMSPEDSSIYLCSVAKASNQPQHFGDGTRLSIL.

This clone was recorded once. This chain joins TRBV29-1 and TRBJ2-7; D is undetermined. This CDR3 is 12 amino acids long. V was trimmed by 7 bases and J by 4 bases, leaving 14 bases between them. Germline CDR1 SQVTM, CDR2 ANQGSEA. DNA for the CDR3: TGCAGCGCCTCCTCCGGTATTTACGAGCAGTACTTC. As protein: CSASSGIYEQYF.

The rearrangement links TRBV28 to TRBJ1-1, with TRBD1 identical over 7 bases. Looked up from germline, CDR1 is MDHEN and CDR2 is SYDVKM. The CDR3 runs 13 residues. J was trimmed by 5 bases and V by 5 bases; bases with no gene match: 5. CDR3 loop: CASSTQDRTEAFF. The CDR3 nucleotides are TGTGCCAGCAGTACACAGGACAGGACTGAAGCTTTCTTT.

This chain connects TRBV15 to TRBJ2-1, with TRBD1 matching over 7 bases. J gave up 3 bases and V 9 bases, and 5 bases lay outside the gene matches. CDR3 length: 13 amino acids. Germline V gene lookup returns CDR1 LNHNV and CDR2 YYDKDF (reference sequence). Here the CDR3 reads CATQRDSYNEQFF. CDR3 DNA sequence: TGTGCCACACAACGGGACAGCTACAATGAGCAGTTCTTC.

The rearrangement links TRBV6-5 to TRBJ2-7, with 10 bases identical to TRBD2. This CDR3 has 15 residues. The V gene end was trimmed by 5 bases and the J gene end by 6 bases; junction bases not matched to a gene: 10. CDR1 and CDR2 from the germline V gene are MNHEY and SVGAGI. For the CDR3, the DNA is TGTGCCAGCAGTCGCGAGTCTAGCGGGAGCGGCGAGCAGTACTTC. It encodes CASSRESSGSGEQYF.

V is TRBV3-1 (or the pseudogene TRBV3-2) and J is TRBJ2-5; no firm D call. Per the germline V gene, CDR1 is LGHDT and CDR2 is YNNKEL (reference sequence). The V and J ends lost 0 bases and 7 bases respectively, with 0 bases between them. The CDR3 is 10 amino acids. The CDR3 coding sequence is TGTGCCAGCAGCCAAGAGACCCAGTACTTC. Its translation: CASSQETQYF.

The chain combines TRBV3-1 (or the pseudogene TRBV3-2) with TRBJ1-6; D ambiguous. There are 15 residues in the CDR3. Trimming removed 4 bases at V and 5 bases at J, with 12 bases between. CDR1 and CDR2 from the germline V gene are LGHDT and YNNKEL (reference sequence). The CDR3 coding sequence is TGTGCCAGCAGCCCCTCCGGGGTTGATAATTCACCCCTCCACTTT. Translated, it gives CASSPSGVDNSPLHF.

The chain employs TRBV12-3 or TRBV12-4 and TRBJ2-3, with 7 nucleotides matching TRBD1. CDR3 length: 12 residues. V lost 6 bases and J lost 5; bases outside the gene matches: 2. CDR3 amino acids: CASSQGVDTQYF. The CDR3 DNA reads TGTGCCAGCAGCCAGGGGGTAGATACGCAGTATTTT.

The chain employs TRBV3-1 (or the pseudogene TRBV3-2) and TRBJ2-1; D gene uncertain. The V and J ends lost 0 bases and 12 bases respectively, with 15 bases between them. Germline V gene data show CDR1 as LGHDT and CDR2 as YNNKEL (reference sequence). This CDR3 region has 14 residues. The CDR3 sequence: CASSQDATFWGQFF. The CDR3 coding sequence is TGTGCCAGCAGCCAAGATGCGACCTTTTGGGGGCAGTTCTTC.

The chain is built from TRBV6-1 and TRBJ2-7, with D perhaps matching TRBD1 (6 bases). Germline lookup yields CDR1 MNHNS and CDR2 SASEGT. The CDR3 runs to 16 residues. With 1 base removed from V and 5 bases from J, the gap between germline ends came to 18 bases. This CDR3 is CASSEDIWFRGNEQYF. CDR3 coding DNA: TGTGCCAGCAGTGAAGATATTTGGTTTAGGGGGAACGAGCAGTACTTC.

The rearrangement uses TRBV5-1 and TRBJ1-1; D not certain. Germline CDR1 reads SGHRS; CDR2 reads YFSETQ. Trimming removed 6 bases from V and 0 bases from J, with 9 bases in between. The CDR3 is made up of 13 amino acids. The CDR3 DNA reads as TGCGCCAGCACCAGTTTCATGAACACTGAAGCTTTCTTT. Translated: CASTSFMNTEAFF. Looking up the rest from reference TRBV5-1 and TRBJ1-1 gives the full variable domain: KAGVTQTPRYLIKTRGQQVTLSCSPISGHRSVSWYQQTPGQGLQFLFEYFSETQRNKGNFPGRFSGRQFSNSRSEMNVSTLELGDSALYLCASTSFMNTEAFFGQGTRLTVV.

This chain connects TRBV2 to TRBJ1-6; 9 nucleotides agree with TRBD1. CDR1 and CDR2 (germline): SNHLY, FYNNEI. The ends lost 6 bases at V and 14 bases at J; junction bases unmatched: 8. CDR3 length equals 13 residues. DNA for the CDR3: TGTGCCAGCAGATTTACAGGGGGCGAGGCCCTCCACTTT. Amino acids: CASRFTGGEALHF.

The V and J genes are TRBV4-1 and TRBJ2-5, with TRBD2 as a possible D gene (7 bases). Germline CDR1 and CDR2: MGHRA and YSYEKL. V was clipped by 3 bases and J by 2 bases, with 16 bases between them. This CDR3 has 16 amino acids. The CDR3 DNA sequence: TGCGCCAGCAGCCAGCCGCGGCGGGGGCTTCAAGAGACCCAGTACTTC. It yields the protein CASSQPRRGLQETQYF.

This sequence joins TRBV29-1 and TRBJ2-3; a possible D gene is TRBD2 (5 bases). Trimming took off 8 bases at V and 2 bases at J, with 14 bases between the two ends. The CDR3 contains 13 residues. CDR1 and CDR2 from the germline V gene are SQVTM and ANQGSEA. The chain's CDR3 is CSSGLRHTDTQYF. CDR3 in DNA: TGCAGCTCCGGACTCCGACACACAGATACGCAGTATTTT.

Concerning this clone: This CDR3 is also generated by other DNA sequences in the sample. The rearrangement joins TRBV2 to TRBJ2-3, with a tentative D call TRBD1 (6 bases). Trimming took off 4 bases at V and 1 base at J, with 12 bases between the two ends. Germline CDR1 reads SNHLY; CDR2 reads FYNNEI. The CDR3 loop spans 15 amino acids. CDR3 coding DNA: TGTGCCAGCAGTGGAAGAGGGGGAGGCACAGATACGCAGTATTTT. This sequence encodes CASSGRGGGTDTQYF.

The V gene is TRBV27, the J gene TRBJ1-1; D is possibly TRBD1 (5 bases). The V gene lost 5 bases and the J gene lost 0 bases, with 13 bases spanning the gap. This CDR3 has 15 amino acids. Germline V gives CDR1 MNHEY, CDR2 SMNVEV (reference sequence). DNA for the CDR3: TGTGCCAGCAGTCCATATCCAGGGATGAACACTGAAGCTTTCTTT. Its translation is CASSPYPGMNTEAFF.

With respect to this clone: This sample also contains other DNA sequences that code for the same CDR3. This chain's CDR3 is CAWSVSSYEQYF. The CDR3 region has the DNA TGTGCCTGGAGTGTCAGCTCCTACGAGCAGTACTTC. V gene TRBV30 combines with J gene TRBJ2-7; no clear D. The germline V gene has CDR1 GTSNPN and CDR2 SVGIG (reference sequence). The CDR3 loop spans 12 amino acids. Trimming removed 0 bases at V and 0 bases at J, with 3 bases between. The full variable domain, completed using reference TRBV30 and TRBJ2-7, is SQTIHQWPATLVQPVGSPLSLECTVEGTSNPNLYWYRQAAGRGLQLLFYSVGIGQISSEVPQNLSASRPQDRQFILSSKKLLLSDSGFYLCAWSVSSYEQYFGPGTRLTVT.

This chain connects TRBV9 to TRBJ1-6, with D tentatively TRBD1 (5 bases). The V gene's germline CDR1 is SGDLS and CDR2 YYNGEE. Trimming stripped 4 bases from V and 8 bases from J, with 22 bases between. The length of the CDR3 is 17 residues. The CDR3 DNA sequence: TGTGCCAGCAGCCTATCGGGGCTGGCTGGGAACCATTCACCCCTCCACTTT. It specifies CASSLSGLAGNHSPLHF.

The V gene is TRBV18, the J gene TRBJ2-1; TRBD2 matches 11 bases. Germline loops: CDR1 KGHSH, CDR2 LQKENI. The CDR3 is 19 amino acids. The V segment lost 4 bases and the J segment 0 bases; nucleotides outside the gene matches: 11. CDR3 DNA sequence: TGTGCCAGCTCACTCGGAACACTAGCGGGAGCCGGCTCCTACAATGAGCAGTTCTTC. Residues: CASSLGTLAGAGSYNEQFF.

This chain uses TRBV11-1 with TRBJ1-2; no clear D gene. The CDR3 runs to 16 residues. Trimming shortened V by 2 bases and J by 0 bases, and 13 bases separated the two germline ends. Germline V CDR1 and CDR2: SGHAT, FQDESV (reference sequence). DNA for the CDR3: TGTGCCAGCAGCTTATTCCCTGGACCGCCTAACTATGGCTACACCTTC. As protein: CASSLFPGPPNYGYTF.

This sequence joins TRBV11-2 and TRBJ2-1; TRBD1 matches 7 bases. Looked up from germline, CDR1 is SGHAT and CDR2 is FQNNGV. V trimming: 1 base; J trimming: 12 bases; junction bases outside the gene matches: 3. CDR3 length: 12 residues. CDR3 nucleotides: TGTGCCAGCAGCTTAGCAGGGGGTGGGCAGTTCTTC. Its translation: CASSLAGGGQFF.

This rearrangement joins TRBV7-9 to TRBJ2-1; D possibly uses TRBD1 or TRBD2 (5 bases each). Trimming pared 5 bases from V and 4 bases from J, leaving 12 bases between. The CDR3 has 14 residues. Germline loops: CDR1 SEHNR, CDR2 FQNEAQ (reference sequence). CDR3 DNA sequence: TGTGCCAGCAGCCGGGACCTGGCATACAATGAGCAGTTCTTC. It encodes CASSRDLAYNEQFF.

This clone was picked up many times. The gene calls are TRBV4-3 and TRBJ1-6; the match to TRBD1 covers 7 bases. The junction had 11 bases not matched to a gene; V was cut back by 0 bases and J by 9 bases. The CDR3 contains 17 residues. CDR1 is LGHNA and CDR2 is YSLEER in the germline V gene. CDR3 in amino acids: CASSQDPRGYTGSPLHF. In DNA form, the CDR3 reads TGCGCCAGCAGCCAAGATCCCAGGGGGTATACGGGTTCACCCCTCCACTTT.